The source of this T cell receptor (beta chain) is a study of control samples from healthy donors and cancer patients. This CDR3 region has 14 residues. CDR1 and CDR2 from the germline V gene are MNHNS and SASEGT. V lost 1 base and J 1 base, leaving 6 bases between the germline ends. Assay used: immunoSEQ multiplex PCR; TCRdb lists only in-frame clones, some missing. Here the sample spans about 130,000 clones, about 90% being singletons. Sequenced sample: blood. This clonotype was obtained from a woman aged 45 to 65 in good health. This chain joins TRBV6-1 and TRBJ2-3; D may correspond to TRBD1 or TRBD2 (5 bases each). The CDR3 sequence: CASSEVGGTDTQYF. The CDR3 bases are TGTGCCAGCAGTGAAGTGGGGGGCACAGATACGCAGTATTTT.